One sample yielded the 18 T cell receptor beta chains listed below, sequenced in a study of shared clonotypes between healthy human individuals (dated by TCRdb to 2018 to 2021). The protocol used for the library was the immunoSEQ multiplex PCR assay. Held by TCRdb, this immuneACCESS table contains in-frame sequences only and omits some clones. Under half of the omission traces to an unresolved V gene where checked; the cause of the rest is unknown. For this sample the table gives 2 million to 2.5 million clones, of which approximately 95% were detected only once. The leading ten clones occupy 0.3% to 0.4% of the sample. Sequenced sample: naive CD4+ T cells from PBMCs. The cell subset or site label on this specimen signifies: CD45RA+ positively selected. Receptors originate from a man younger than 35 in good health. Some clones in this sample may be carry-over from other donors' samples.

The V call is TRBV27, the J call TRBJ2-2; tentatively, D is TRBD1 or TRBD2 (6 bases each). CDR1 is MNHEY and CDR2 is SMNVEV in the germline V gene (reference sequence). CDR3 length: 18 residues. Deletions cut 3 bases from V and 4 bases from J, with 21 bases between. Here the CDR3 DNA reads TGTGCCAGCAGTTTTCCCTTCCACGGCAGGGGAGGCACCGGGGAGCTGTTTTTT. Protein sequence: CASSFPFHGRGGTGELFF.

The gene calls are TRBV6-5 and TRBJ2-1; 11 nucleotides align to TRBD1. CDR1 and CDR2 from the germline V gene are MNHEY and SVGAGI. Unmatched junction bases numbered 6, after V lost 10 bases and J lost 7 bases. CDR3 length equals 13 residues. CDR3 in DNA: TGTGCCACCAACGGACAGGGGGCGAATGAGCAGTTCTTC. Residues: CATNGQGANEQFF.

CDR3 residues: CASDRGIYEQYF. The DNA for the CDR3 is TGTGCCTCAGACAGGGGAATCTACGAGCAGTACTTC. The V call is TRBV30, the J call TRBJ2-7; 8 bases are a match to TRBD1. CDR1 is GTSNPN, CDR2 SVGIG, per germline (reference sequence). The CDR3 spans 12 residues. Trimming at V came to 7 bases and at J to 3 bases, leaving 5 bases not matched to a gene.

The gene calls are TRBV9 and TRBJ2-5; D perhaps matches TRBD1 (5 bases). This CDR3 has 14 residues. Per germline, CDR1 SGDLS and CDR2 YYNGEE. V dropped 3 bases and J dropped 4 bases, with 13 bases sitting between them. CDR3 region: CASSAGQGLETQYF. In DNA, the CDR3 is TGTGCCAGCAGCGCCGGTCAGGGTTTAGAGACCCAGTACTTC.

This clone is a singleton in its sample. Other DNA sequences within the sample encode an identical CDR3. The rearrangement links TRBV28 to TRBJ2-7; 12 bases line up with TRBD2. V was pared by 5 bases and J by 2 bases, with 1 base of the junction left unmatched. Germline V CDR1 and CDR2: MDHEN, SYDVKM. The CDR3 covers 14 residues. Here the CDR3 DNA reads TGTGCCAGCAGTAGGACTAGCGGGACCTACGAGCAGTACTTC. Protein sequence: CASSRTSGTYEQYF. The whole variable domain, remainder taken from reference TRBV28 and TRBJ2-7, is DVKVTQSSRYLVKRTGEKVFLECVQDMDHENMFWYRQDPGLGLRLIYFSYDVKMKEKGDIPEGYSVSREKKERFSLILESASTNQTSMYLCASSRTSGTYEQYFGPGTRLTVT.

This rearrangement joins TRBV28 to TRBJ2-5, with D possibly being TRBD1 (5 bases). In germline, CDR1 is MDHEN, CDR2 SYDVKM. V was shortened by 4 bases and J by 5 bases, with 14 bases between the two germline ends. The CDR3 sequence is 14 residues long. CDR3 bases: TGTGCCAGCAGTTCCGTGACAGTTAGGGAGACCCAGTACTTC. Encoded protein: CASSSVTVRETQYF. Drawing the rest from reference TRBV28 and TRBJ2-5, the complete variable domain is DVKVTQSSRYLVKRTGEKVFLECVQDMDHENMFWYRQDPGLGLRLIYFSYDVKMKEKGDIPEGYSVSREKKERFSLILESASTNQTSMYLCASSSVTVRETQYFGPGTRLLVL.

The chain recombines TRBV14 with TRBJ2-4; 8 positions match TRBD2. J gave up 6 bases and V 6 bases, and 4 bases lay outside the gene matches. The CDR3 totals 13 residues. In germline, CDR1 is SGHDN, CDR2 FVKESK. The CDR3 DNA reads TGTGCCAGCAGTCCCAGCGGGGGAAACATTCAGTACTTC. This gives the protein CASSPSGGNIQYF. The whole variable domain, filled in from reference TRBV14 and TRBJ2-4, reads EAGVTQFPSHSVIEKGQTVTLRCDPISGHDNLYWYRRVMGKEIKFLLHFVKESKQDESGMPNNRFLAERTGGTYSTLKVQPAELEDSGVYFCASSPSGGNIQYFGAGTRLSVL.

About this clone itself: The same CDR3 also results from other DNA sequences found in this sample. The chain combines TRBV5-1 with TRBJ2-7; D is possibly TRBD2 (5 bases). Looked up from germline, CDR1 is SGHRS and CDR2 is YFSETQ. This CDR3 contains 13 residues. V was cut by 7 bases and J by 3 bases, with 14 bases left in between. In DNA, the CDR3 is TGCGCCAGCTCCCTTGTGGGAGTCTACGAGCAGTACTTC. Its translation: CASSLVGVYEQYF.

The chain couples TRBV25-1 to TRBJ2-7; 8 bases agree with TRBD1. Germline CDR1 reads MGHDK; CDR2 reads SYGVNS. Unmatched junction bases numbered 11, after V lost 2 bases and J lost 8 bases. The CDR3 sequence is 15 residues long. CDR3 loop: CASSERGGGQGQQYF. As DNA, the CDR3 is TGTGCCAGCAGTGAAAGGGGAGGAGGACAGGGCCAGCAGTACTTC.

This sequence joins TRBV9 and TRBJ2-2, with 11 bases that match TRBD2. Losses at the gene ends were 2 bases for V and 5 bases for J; bases not matched to a gene: 5. CDR1 and CDR2 (germline): SGDLS, YYNGEE. There are 16 residues in the CDR3. The CDR3 region is CASSVFSGRGTGELFF. The CDR3 DNA is TGTGCCAGCAGCGTCTTTAGCGGGAGGGGGACCGGGGAGCTGTTTTTT. The full variable domain, completed using reference TRBV9 and TRBJ2-2, is DSGVTQTPKHLITATGQRVTLRCSPRSGDLSVYWYQQSLDQGLQFLIQYYNGEERAKGNILERFSAQQFPDLHSELNLSSLELGDSALYFCASSVFSGRGTGELFFGEGSRLTVL.

This sequence joins TRBV9 and TRBJ2-5, with 12 positions matching TRBD2. The CDR3 is 17 amino acids. The V gene end was trimmed by 0 bases and the J gene end by 4 bases; junction bases not matched to a gene: 7. CDR1 SGDLS and CDR2 YYNGEE come from the germline V gene. The chain's CDR3 is CASSVGASGRGAETQYF. The CDR3 coding sequence is TGTGCCAGCAGCGTAGGGGCTAGCGGGAGGGGTGCAGAGACCCAGTACTTC.

The chain couples TRBV18 to TRBJ1-2; D call uncertain. Germline values: CDR1 KGHSH, CDR2 LQKENI. V was cut by 4 bases and J by 1 base, with 16 bases left in between. This CDR3 contains 16 residues. For the CDR3, the DNA is TGTGCCAGCTCACAATCGGCTCTGGTAGATAACTATGGCTACACCTTC. Translation gives CASSQSALVDNYGYTF.

The chain joins TRBV19 to TRBJ2-5, with D hard to call. From germline, CDR1 is LNHDA and CDR2 SQIVND (reference sequence). CDR3 length: 16 amino acids. Trimming removed 3 bases from V and 2 bases from J, with 16 bases in between. The CDR3 DNA follows: TGTGCCAGTAGTATTTTAGGCAGAGAACCTCAAGAGACCCAGTACTTC. Its translation: CASSILGREPQETQYF. Supplemented by reference TRBV19 and TRBJ2-5, the full variable domain reads DGGITQSPKYLFRKEGQNVTLSCEQNLNHDAMYWYRQDPGQGLRLIYYSQIVNDFQKGDIAEGYSVSREKKESFPLTVTSAQKNPTAFYLCASSILGREPQETQYFGPGTRLLVL.

V gene TRBV28 combines with J gene TRBJ2-7; 12 bases align to TRBD2. The length of the CDR3 is 19 residues. Germline assignment: CDR1 MDHEN and CDR2 SYDVKM. With V trimmed by 3 bases and J by 5 bases, 17 bases remained unmatched. This chain's CDR3 is CASSFSPRGASGRGHEQYF. The CDR3 coding sequence is TGTGCCAGCAGTTTTTCCCCCCGCGGGGCTAGCGGGAGGGGCCACGAGCAGTACTTC.

This rearrangement joins TRBV28 to TRBJ1-1, with D possibly being TRBD1 (5 bases). Germline loops: CDR1 MDHEN, CDR2 SYDVKM. The CDR3 loop spans 14 amino acids. Trimming took 1 base from V and 5 from J, leaving 11 bases between them. CDR3 DNA: TGTGCCAGCAGTTTATACCCAGGGAGGACTGAAGCTTTCTTT. It is translated as CASSLYPGRTEAFF.

Notes on this clone: Other DNA sequences of this sample code for an identical CDR3. V gene TRBV7-2 combines with J gene TRBJ2-1, with TRBD2 matching over 8 bases. The CDR3 spans 14 residues. Germline V gene lookup returns CDR1 SGHTA and CDR2 FQGNSA. V gave up 2 bases and J gave up 6 bases; unmatched junction bases: 3. The CDR3 loop is CASSLLAGFNEQFF. Here the CDR3 DNA reads TGTGCCAGCAGCTTACTAGCGGGCTTCAATGAGCAGTTCTTC. Full variable domain (missing parts from reference TRBV7-2 and TRBJ2-1): GAGVSQSPSNKVTEKGKDVELRCDPISGHTALYWYRQSLGQGLEFLIYFQGNSAPDKSGLPSDRFSAERTGGSVSTLTIQRTQQEDSAVYLCASSLLAGFNEQFFGPGTRLTVL.

In regard to this clone: The same CDR3 also results from other DNA sequences found in this sample. This chain links TRBV5-1 with TRBJ2-5, with D perhaps matching TRBD2 (7 bases). CDR3 size: 14 residues. Trimming stripped 4 bases from V and 2 bases from J, with 12 bases between. CDR1 and CDR2 from the germline V gene are SGHRS and YFSETQ. CDR3 sequence (DNA): TGCGCCAGCAGCCTAGGGGGGGTGCAAGAGACCCAGTACTTC. As protein: CASSLGGVQETQYF.

The chain's CDR3 is CASSDSGGGPHEQYF. The DNA of the CDR3 is TGTGCCAGCAGTGACTCTGGGGGAGGGCCCCACGAGCAGTACTTC. This sequence joins TRBV6-4 and TRBJ2-7, with 7 positions matching TRBD2. V lost 0 bases and J lost 5; bases outside the gene matches: 7. Germline assignment: CDR1 MRHNA and CDR2 SNTAGT. This CDR3 has 15 residues.